These 20 T cell receptor beta chains were all obtained from the same sample, sequenced in a study of patients and donors after allogeneic stem cell transplantation. TCRdb reprocessed the RT-PCR reads with MiXCR, giving one entry per CDR3 protein. This sample has under 170,000 distinct CDR3 sequences, with about two fifths found just once. The sample comprised blood, either unsorted or a sorted T cell fraction (not recorded which). The receptors stem from a human donor who was either an allogeneic HSCT recipient or a stem cell or donor lymphocyte infusion donor (not recorded which). It is not recorded whose cells these are; they may come from a transplant donor.

J is TRBJ2-7 and V is TRBV29-1, with TRBD1 matching over 7 bases. Germline trimming cut 4 bases from V and 0 bases from J; bases unmatched to any gene: 3. The CDR3 sequence is 13 residues long. Germline V CDR1 and CDR2: SQVTM, ANQGSEA. CDR3 sequence: CSVARDSSYEQYF. CDR3 in DNA: TGCAGCGTTGCCCGGGACAGCTCCTACGAGCAGTACTTC.

The chain has TRBV3-1 and TRBJ2-7; D possibly corresponds to TRBD1 (6 bases). V was cut by 1 base and J by 3 bases, with 13 bases left in between. The CDR3 has 15 residues. Germline V gene lookup returns CDR1 LGHDT and CDR2 YNNKEL (reference sequence). For the CDR3, the DNA is TGTGCCAGCAGCCAAGGGCAGGGGTATTACTACGAGCAGTACTTC. It specifies CASSQGQGYYYEQYF.

The gene calls are TRBV15 and TRBJ1-2, with no clear D. With 0 bases removed from V and 8 bases from J, the gap between germline ends came to 13 bases. CDR1 LNHNV and CDR2 YYDKDF come from the germline V gene (reference sequence). The CDR3 sequence is 14 residues long. The CDR3: CATSREVYVGGYTF. The CDR3 DNA is TGTGCCACCAGCAGAGAGGTTTACGTAGGCGGCTACACCTTC.

This clonotype was counted between two and nine times. This chain joins TRBV29-1 and TRBJ2-5; TRBD1 agrees at 8 bases. J was trimmed by 8 bases and V by 6 bases; bases with no gene match: 5. From germline, CDR1 is SQVTM and CDR2 ANQGSEA. The CDR3 has 11 amino acids. CDR3 coding DNA: TGCAGCGTACAGGGGGGTGGAACCCAGTACTTC. It codes for CSVQGGGTQYF. The full variable domain, completed using reference TRBV29-1 and TRBJ2-5, is SAVISQKPSRDICQRGTSLTIQCQVDSQVTMMFWYRQQPGQSLTLIATANQGSEATYESGFVIDKFPISRPNLTFSTLTVSNMSPEDSSIYLCSVQGGGTQYFGPGTRLLVL.

The chain has TRBV4-2 and TRBJ1-4; 9 positions agree with TRBD1. Germline V lookup: CDR1 LGHNA, CDR2 YNFKEQ. Trimming removed 3 bases from V and 8 bases from J; junction bases left unmatched: 13. The CDR3 loop spans 17 amino acids. The CDR3 spells CASSHGFRQGGDEKLFF. The DNA of the CDR3 is TGTGCCAGCAGCCACGGATTTAGACAGGGGGGGGACGAAAAACTGTTTTTT.

This sequence joins TRBV9 and TRBJ2-1; 10 positions match TRBD1. Unmatched junction bases numbered 6, after V lost 0 bases and J lost 6 bases. Germline V CDR1 and CDR2: SGDLS, YYNGEE. The CDR3 has 16 residues. The CDR3: CASSVAPRDRGNEQFF. In DNA form, the CDR3 reads TGTGCCAGCAGCGTAGCCCCGCGGGACAGGGGCAATGAGCAGTTCTTC.

The sample holds a few counts of this clonotype. V and J are TRBV12-3 or TRBV12-4 and TRBJ1-4, with D hard to call. Trimming left V 1 base short and J 0 bases short, with 6 bases between. The CDR3 has 15 residues. The CDR3 is CASSLGQTTNEKLFF. CDR3 coding DNA: TGTGCCAGCAGTTTAGGGCAGACAACTAATGAAAAACTGTTTTTT.

A few counts support this clonotype. The J gene is TRBJ1-1, the V gene TRBV7-2; D unclear. The CDR3 runs to 14 residues. CDR1 SGHTA and CDR2 FQGNSA come from the germline V gene. V lost 1 base and J lost 1, with 7 bases in between. CDR3 bases: TGTGCCAGCAGCTTAGTCTTACCGAACACTGAAGCTTTCTTT. Protein: CASSLVLPNTEAFF. Complete variable domain (other parts from reference TRBV7-2 and TRBJ1-1): GAGVSQSPSNKVTEKGKDVELRCDPISGHTALYWYRQSLGQGLEFLIYFQGNSAPDKSGLPSDRFSAERTGGSVSTLTIQRTQQEDSAVYLCASSLVLPNTEAFFGQGTRLTVV.

The rearrangement joins TRBV28 to TRBJ1-5, with 7 bases lining up with TRBD1. Losses at the gene ends were 7 bases for V and 2 bases for J; bases not matched to a gene: 8. From germline, CDR1 is MDHEN and CDR2 SYDVKM. CDR3 size: 15 residues. The chain's CDR3 is CASTHDRERNQPQHF. The CDR3 DNA reads TGTGCCAGCACCCATGACAGGGAACGCAATCAGCCCCAGCATTTT.

The CDR3 loop is CASSQDLLAGGLQETQYF. CDR3 in DNA: TGCGCCAGCAGCCAAGATCTCCTCGCGGGGGGCCTCCAAGAGACCCAGTACTTC. This chain uses TRBV4-3 with TRBJ2-5; TRBD2 matches at 8 bases. The CDR3 has 18 amino acids. Looked up from germline, CDR1 is LGHNA and CDR2 is YSLEER. Germline trimming cut 0 bases from V and 1 base from J; bases unmatched to any gene: 10.

The V call is TRBV28, the J call TRBJ1-2, with 7 bases fitting TRBD1. From germline, CDR1 is MDHEN and CDR2 SYDVKM. The CDR3 covers 14 residues. The junction had 6 bases not matched to a gene; V was cut back by 6 bases and J by 2 bases. The CDR3 DNA reads TGTGCCAGCAGATACAGGGGAAGGAACTATGGCTACACCTTC. This sequence encodes CASRYRGRNYGYTF.

This clonotype has more than one count but fewer than ten. V and J are TRBV7-9 and TRBJ1-2; D remains ambiguous. The V gene lost 1 base and the J gene lost 7 bases, with 7 bases spanning the gap. Germline-derived CDR1 and CDR2 are SEHNR and FQNEAQ (reference sequence). The CDR3 sequence is 12 residues long. The CDR3 here is CASSLEQFGYTF. The DNA of the CDR3 is TGTGCCAGCAGCTTAGAACAATTTGGCTACACCTTC.

The chain employs TRBV7-9 and TRBJ2-3; D tentatively fits TRBD1 or TRBD2 (5 bases each). The V gene's germline CDR1 is SEHNR and CDR2 FQNEAQ (reference sequence). The CDR3 covers 11 residues. V was pared by 2 bases and J by 13 bases, with 10 bases between. The CDR3 loop is CASSLLGTKYF. CDR3 nucleotides: TGTGCCAGCAGCTTACTGGGGACGAAGTATTTT.

The chain joins TRBV29-1 to TRBJ2-1; D tentatively fits TRBD1 or TRBD2 (6 bases each). Germline V gene lookup returns CDR1 SQVTM and CDR2 ANQGSEA. V lost 3 bases, J lost 6 bases, and 15 bases lay in between. The CDR3 contains 14 residues. DNA for the CDR3: TGCAGCGTTGAGCCCGGGGGCCGCTTCAATGAGCAGTTCTTC. It specifies CSVEPGGRFNEQFF.

The CDR3 loop is CATSRLSDTQYF. In DNA form, the CDR3 reads TGTGCCACCAGCAGACTATCAGATACGCAGTATTTT. The chain recombines TRBV15 with TRBJ2-3; D not certain. CDR3 length: 12 residues. Germline V gives CDR1 LNHNV, CDR2 YYDKDF (reference sequence). The V end lost 2 bases, the J end lost 4 bases, and 4 bases lay between the germline ends. The full variable domain, its missing parts supplied by reference TRBV15 and TRBJ2-3, is DAMVIQNPRYQVTQFGKPVTLSCSQTLNHNVMYWYQQKSSQAPKLLFHYYDKDFNNEADTPDNFQSRRPNTSFCFLDIRSPGLGDTAMYLCATSRLSDTQYFGPGTRLTVL.

This clonotype was observed a few times. The CDR3: CASSLPAGGPGTDTQYF. The CDR3 nucleotides read TGTGCCAGCAGCTTACCAGCGGGGGGGCCGGGCACAGATACGCAGTATTTT. This sequence joins TRBV7-9 and TRBJ2-3, with 10 bases identical to TRBD2. The V gene's germline CDR1 is SEHNR and CDR2 FQNEAQ (reference sequence). The ends lost 2 bases at V and 1 base at J; junction bases unmatched: 6. This CDR3 is built from 17 residues.

The chain couples TRBV6-2 or TRBV6-3 to TRBJ2-2; maybe TRBD2 (5 bases). Germline V lookup: CDR1 MNHEY, CDR2 SVGEGT. V gave up 2 bases and J gave up 5 bases, with 12 bases separating them. The CDR3 covers 15 residues. CDR3 nucleotides: TGTGCCAGCAGTTACCCGCCGGGCGGGACCGGGGAGCTGTTTTTT. It encodes CASSYPPGGTGELFF.

The table lists this clonotype with a few counts. This chain joins TRBV24-1 and TRBJ1-1, with D tentatively TRBD1 (5 bases). Germline V lookup: CDR1 KGHDR, CDR2 SFDVKD. The CDR3 has 13 amino acids. V was cut by 4 bases and J by 5 bases, with 10 bases left in between. The CDR3 region has the DNA TGTGCCACCAGTGACCGGGGGAAGACTGAAGCTTTCTTT. Residues: CATSDRGKTEAFF.

The chain has TRBV5-5 and TRBJ1-6; D remains ambiguous. Germline CDR1 SGHKS, CDR2 YYEKEE (reference sequence). There are 12 residues in the CDR3. V shed 0 bases and J shed 11 bases, with 6 bases lying between them. DNA for the CDR3: TGTGCCAGCAGCTTGGATGGGGCACCCCTCCACTTT. It encodes CASSLDGAPLHF.

Only a few counts were recorded for this clonotype. V usage is TRBV5-1 and J usage is TRBJ1-1, with D perhaps TRBD1 (6 bases). The CDR3 has 14 amino acids. V lost 2 bases, J lost 10 bases, and 18 bases lay in between. Germline assignment: CDR1 SGHRS and CDR2 YFSETQ. This CDR3 reads CASSLLLQGWGAFF. The CDR3 DNA is TGCGCCAGCAGCTTACTCCTACAGGGTTGGGGAGCTTTCTTT.